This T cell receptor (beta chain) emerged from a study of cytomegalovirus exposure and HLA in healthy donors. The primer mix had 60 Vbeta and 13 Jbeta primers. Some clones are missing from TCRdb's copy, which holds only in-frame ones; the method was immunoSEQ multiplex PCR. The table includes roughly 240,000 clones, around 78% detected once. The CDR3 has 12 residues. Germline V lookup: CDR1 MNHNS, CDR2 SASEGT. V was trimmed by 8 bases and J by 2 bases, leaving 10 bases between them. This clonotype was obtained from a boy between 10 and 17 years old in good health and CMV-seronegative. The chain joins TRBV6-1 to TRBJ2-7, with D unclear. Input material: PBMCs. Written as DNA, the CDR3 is TGTGCCAGCGCGGTGACGGCCTACGAGCAGTACTTC. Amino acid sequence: CASAVTAYEQYF.